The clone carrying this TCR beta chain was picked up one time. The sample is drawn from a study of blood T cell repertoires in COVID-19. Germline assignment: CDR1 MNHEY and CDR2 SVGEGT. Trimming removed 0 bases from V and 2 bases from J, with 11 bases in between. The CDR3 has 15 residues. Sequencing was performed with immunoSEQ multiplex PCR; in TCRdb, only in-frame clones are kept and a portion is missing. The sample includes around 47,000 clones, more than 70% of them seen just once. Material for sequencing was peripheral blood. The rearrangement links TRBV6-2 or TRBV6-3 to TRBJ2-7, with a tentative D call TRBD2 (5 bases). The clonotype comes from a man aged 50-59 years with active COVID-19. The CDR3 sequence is CASSYSEAVTYEQYF. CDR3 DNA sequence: TGTGCCAGCAGTTACTCGGAGGCGGTAACCTACGAGCAGTACTTC.